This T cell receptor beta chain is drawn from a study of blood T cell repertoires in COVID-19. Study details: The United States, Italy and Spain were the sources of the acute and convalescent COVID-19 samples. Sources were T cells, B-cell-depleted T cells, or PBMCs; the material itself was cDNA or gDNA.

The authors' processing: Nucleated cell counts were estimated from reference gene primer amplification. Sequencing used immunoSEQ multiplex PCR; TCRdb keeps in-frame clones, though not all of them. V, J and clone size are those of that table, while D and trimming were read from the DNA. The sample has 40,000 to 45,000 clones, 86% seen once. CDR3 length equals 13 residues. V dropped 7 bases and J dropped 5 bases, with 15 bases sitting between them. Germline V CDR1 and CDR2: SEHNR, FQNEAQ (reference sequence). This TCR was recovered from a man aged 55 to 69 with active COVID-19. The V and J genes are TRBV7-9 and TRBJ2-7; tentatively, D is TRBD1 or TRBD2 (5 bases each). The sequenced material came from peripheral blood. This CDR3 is CASTGALFNEQYF. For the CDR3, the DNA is TGTGCCAGCACCGGGGCCCTATTTAACGAGCAGTACTTC.